Described below is a single T cell receptor (beta chain) sequence and its context. Its antigen is still unknown. These data belong to a study of shared clonotypes between healthy human individuals. Notes on the study in general: Estimated richness was generally greater in naive than memory subsets.

The method was immunoSEQ multiplex PCR; TCRdb's version includes in-frame clones alone and lacks a portion of them. There are 2 million or so clones in the sample; roughly 96% occur only once, and roughly 0.13% lies in the top ten. CDR1 SEHNR and CDR2 FQNEAQ come from the germline V gene (reference sequence). The CDR3 length is 17 residues. J gave up 4 bases and V 4 bases, and 8 bases lay outside the gene matches. A split of CD4+ cells into CD45RA+ naive and CD45RA-negative memory subsets was performed. The V and J genes are TRBV7-9 and TRBJ2-3; 13 bases line up with TRBD2. Sequenced sample: naive CD4+ T cells sorted from blood. Subset described: CD45RA+ positively selected. This TCR was sampled from a young man in good health. CDR3 in amino acids: CASSSLGTSGTADTQYF. For the CDR3, the DNA is TGTGCCAGCAGCTCCCTCGGGACTAGCGGGACAGCAGATACGCAGTATTTT.